Listed here is a single T cell receptor beta chain. Its antigen specificity is not known. No base qualities exist here, and no much larger clone lies one base off it. CDR1 and CDR2 (SGHRS, YFSETQ) derive from the germline V gene. From its cysteine to its phenylalanine, the CDR3 spans 15 amino acids. Just CDR3 DNA is preserved here, 45 bases in frame from base 1. V is clipped by 0 bases and J by 2 bases, and the sequence between their germline boundaries is 12 bases long. TCRB and TCRAD loci were amplified from a standardized quantity of quality-controlled genomic DNA using the immunoSEQ multiplex PCR assay. The V(D)J region was spanned by amplicons of a length sufficient to cover the CDR3 and to identify V and J genes. Amplicon sequencing was performed on an Illumina platform through the commercial immunoSEQ service. The authors' analysis ran thus. Primer bias and sequencing errors were corrected using previously described methods, and TCRAD and TCRB definitions followed the IMGT database. Repertoires were analysed with immunoSEQ Analyzer 3.0 and VDJTools, covering basic statistics, V/J segment usage, diversity estimates, rarefaction and pairwise overlap. Diversity was estimated using the Chao1, ChaoE, Efron-Thisted, Shannon and inverse Simpson indices, and was also estimated on datasets down-sampled to the size of the smallest sample. For repertoire overlap, CDR3 nucleotide sequence, V gene and J gene had to match strictly, and clustering was done by Jaccard-based multidimensional scaling. Not all clones reach the TCRdb copy of this immuneACCESS table, which keeps in-frame sequences only. Checked studies attribute under half of the gap to unresolved V genes and leave the rest unexplained. Clonal size and the V and J genes are those of that table, whereas D and trimming came from the DNA. Here the sample has tens of thousands of clones; nearly 95% occur a single time. The leading ten clones occupy roughly 0.12% of the sample.

This specimen belongs to a study of human thymus T cells (dated by TCRdb to about 2020). About the study as a whole: The study characterized TCR alpha and beta repertoires from about 8 infant thymus samples and a few related peripheral blood samples. The infant donors were about 6 to 244 days old, and the cohort included six or seven males and two females.

In Finland, the donors were immunologically healthy infants who were having open corrective cardiac surgery for congenital heart defects. During surgery, a small roughly 0.5-1 mL aliquot of peripheral blood was collected from four of the eight donors. For blood samples, genomic DNA was extracted from all available leukocytes instead of from a fixed number of cells. ACK lysis buffer was used to remove erythrocytes from the blood, and the remaining leukocytes were kept as pellets at -70 degrees C. A QIAsymphony instrument was used to extract genomic DNA from frozen cell pellets. The research as a whole found: On average, thymus samples yielded around 800,000 unique TCRB clonotypes, whereas blood samples yielded some 92,000. Biased V and J gene segment usage appeared to be present in both thymic and peripheral blood repertoires.

This TCR was sampled from a boy under two years old with a congenital heart defect but otherwise immunologically healthy. The sample was blood. Rearrangement joined TRBV5-1 to TRBJ2-7, with a tentative D gene TRBD1 over 5 matching bases. The base sequence is TGCGCCAGCAGCTTGGGGCAGGGTAAGGCCTACGAGCAGTACTTC. It is translated as CASSLGQGKAYEQYF. With the portions outside the CDR3 filled from the reference TRBV5-1 and TRBJ2-7 genes, the complete variable region becomes KAGVTQTPRYLIKTRGQQVTLSCSPISGHRSVSWYQQTPGQGLQFLFEYFSETQRNKGNFPGRFSGRQFSNSRSEMNVSTLELGDSALYLCASSLGQGKAYEQYFGPGTRLTVT.